A single sample gave rise to the 26 T cell receptor beta chains below, sequenced in a study of regulatory T cells in long-lasting Graves disease. Library construction for TCR beta used iRepertoire HTBI primers and Arm-PCR of CDR3 regions. TCRdb recomputed calls from the multiplex PCR reads with MiXCR, one row per CDR3 protein. The sample carries about 240,000 distinct CDR3 sequences, roughly 21% recorded once. Regarding time point: newly diagnosed GD, antithyroid drugs for less than 3 months. RNA extracted from PBMCs served as the sequencing template. Sequences were derived from peripheral blood mononuclear cells (PBMCs), sampled at new diagnosis, from a patient treated with antithyroid drugs. These receptors were taken from a female donor with Graves disease.

The table lists this clonotype with many counts. V and J are TRBV29-1 and TRBJ2-3; 9 positions agree with TRBD2. This CDR3 region has 20 residues. CDR1 and CDR2 from the germline V gene are SQVTM and ANQGSEA. Losses at the gene ends were 2 bases for V and 5 bases for J; bases not matched to a gene: 23. DNA of the CDR3: TGCAGCGTTGAACCCCGCGGGGGTAGCGGGAGTGGTGCGTCCGGAGATACGCAGTATTTT. This codes for CSVEPRGGSGSGASGDTQYF.

J is TRBJ2-5 and V is TRBV20-1; 10 nucleotides align to TRBD2. The germline gives CDR1 DFQATT, CDR2 SNEGSKA (reference sequence). The CDR3 spans 13 residues. V dropped 6 bases and J dropped 0; count of bases not matched to a gene: 1. This chain's CDR3 is CSATSGDQETQYF. The CDR3 DNA follows: TGCAGTGCAACTAGCGGGGACCAAGAGACCCAGTACTTC.

This clonotype was counted many times. The chain joins TRBV7-2 to TRBJ2-1; D possibly corresponds to TRBD2 (5 bases). Deletions cut 5 bases from V and 0 bases from J, with 14 bases between. Germline CDR1 is SGHTA and CDR2 is FQGNSA. This CDR3 has 16 amino acids. The CDR3 DNA sequence: TGTGCCAGCAGCGTCGGACTGCCTAGCTCCTACAATGAGCAGTTCTTC. Translated, it gives CASSVGLPSSYNEQFF. Based on the CDR3 plus reference TRBV7-2 and TRBJ2-1, the full variable domain is GAGVSQSPSNKVTEKGKDVELRCDPISGHTALYWYRQSLGQGLEFLIYFQGNSAPDKSGLPSDRFSAERTGGSVSTLTIQRTQQEDSAVYLCASSVGLPSSYNEQFFGPGTRLTVL.

This clonotype was seen ten or more times. The genes are TRBV2 and TRBJ1-1; 7 bases match TRBD1. V was pared by 8 bases and J by 10 bases, with 10 bases of the junction left unmatched. CDR1 is SNHLY, CDR2 FYNNEI, per germline. The CDR3 is 12 amino acids. The CDR3 loop is CASVEARGTAFF. In DNA form, the CDR3 reads TGTGCCAGCGTAGAAGCCAGGGGGACAGCTTTCTTT.

This clonotype came up many times. The rearrangement joins TRBV7-2 to TRBJ2-5; D might be TRBD2 (5 bases). Per germline, CDR1 SGHTA and CDR2 FQGNSA. The CDR3 spans 15 residues. Trimming shortened V by 5 bases and J by 4 bases, and 17 bases separated the two germline ends. The CDR3 nucleotides are TGTGCCAGCAGCATGATGCTCAGCGGTAGAGAGACCCAGTACTTC. This codes for CASSMMLSGRETQYF.

This clonotype has ten or more counts. Written as DNA, the CDR3 is TGTGCCAGCAGTTTTGAGAGCAATCAGCCCCAGCATTTT. Encoded protein: CASSFESNQPQHF. V is TRBV28 and J is TRBJ1-5; no reliable D call. The germline gives CDR1 MDHEN, CDR2 SYDVKM. The V end lost 3 bases, the J end lost 1 base, and 4 bases lay between the germline ends. The CDR3 runs 13 residues.

Of note for this clonotype: A single base is all that separates this from a far larger clone, so a read error is likely. The chain uses TRBV20-1 and TRBJ2-7; TRBD2 matches 9 bases. The CDR3 runs 16 residues. Trimming took 3 bases from V and 7 from J; bases not matched to a gene: 16. The germline CDR1 and CDR2 sequences are DFQATT and SNEGSKA (reference sequence). The CDR3 DNA is TGCAGTGCTAGGCTAGCGGGGACCAAAATTTACAATGAGCAGTACTTC. The encoded protein is CSARLAGTKIYNEQYF.

This clonotype was found many times. V gene TRBV6-2 or TRBV6-3 combines with J gene TRBJ2-1; no definite D call. The germline V gene encodes CDR1 MNHEY and CDR2 SVGEGT. Trimming removed 6 bases at V and 7 bases at J, with 16 bases between. The CDR3 is 14 amino acids. The CDR3 nucleotides are TGTGCCAGCAGACCGGACCAGTTTCGGAATGAGCAGTTCTTC. Protein product: CASRPDQFRNEQFF.

In this sample, this clonotype turned up a few times. The V call is TRBV7-9, the J call TRBJ2-5; 8 bases are a match to TRBD2. Per germline, CDR1 SEHNR and CDR2 FQNEAQ (reference sequence). The CDR3 runs to 16 residues. The V and J ends lost 5 bases and 1 base, in that order; junction bases with no gene match: 9. CDR3 bases: TGTGCCAGCAGCCCGGTCGGACTAGCTCGCCAAGAGACCCAGTACTTC. It codes for CASSPVGLARQETQYF.

This clonotype was recorded many times. This chain connects TRBV7-3 to TRBJ1-1; D is uncertain. The germline V gene encodes CDR1 SGHTA and CDR2 FQGTGA. CDR3 length equals 13 residues. Trimming left V 4 bases short and J 0 bases short, with 6 bases between. CDR3 protein: CASSSRVNTEAFF. The CDR3 bases are TGTGCCAGCAGCTCTAGAGTGAACACTGAAGCTTTCTTT.

This clonotype appeared many times. The CDR3 DNA reads TGTGCCAGCAGTTCAGGACAGGTCCCGGAGACCCAGTACTTC. It codes for CASSSGQVPETQYF. The genes are TRBV12-3 or TRBV12-4 and TRBJ2-5, with 7 bases identical to TRBD1. The ends lost 4 bases at V and 5 bases at J; junction bases unmatched: 7. The CDR3 length is 14 residues.

Many counts were recorded for this clonotype. Germline and junction disagree at one end, which may indicate a read error. This chain links TRBV11-2 with TRBJ2-1; D perhaps matches TRBD1 (6 bases). Germline CDR1 SGHAT, CDR2 FQNNGV. The CDR3 covers 14 residues. The CDR3 spells CASRMLDRSNEQFF. The CDR3, as DNA: TGCGCCAGCAGGATGCTAGACAGGTCGAATGAGCAGTTCTTC.

This clonotype was seen at least ten times. Here the CDR3 reads CASVPRGVNYGYTF. DNA for the CDR3: TGTGCCAGCGTCCCCAGGGGAGTTAACTATGGCTACACCTTC. The J gene is TRBJ1-2, the V gene TRBV7-9; tentative D call: TRBD1 (6 bases). The CDR3 runs 14 residues. The V end lost 8 bases, the J end lost 1 base, and 14 bases lay between the germline ends. Germline loops: CDR1 SEHNR, CDR2 FQNEAQ (reference sequence).

This clonotype appeared many times. At one boundary the junction diverges from the germline segment, which might be a read error. The chain recombines TRBV7-9 with TRBJ2-1; D is perhaps TRBD2 (6 bases). Germline-derived CDR1 and CDR2 are SEHNR and FQNEAQ (reference sequence). The CDR3 sequence is 18 residues long. CDR3 amino acids: CASSTSSSTSFRYKEQFF. The CDR3 coding sequence is TGTGCCAGCAGCACGTCCTCCTCTACTAGCTTCCGGTACAAGGAGCAGTTCTTC.

The V gene is TRBV5-4, the J gene TRBJ2-6; no reliable D call. V lost 0 bases and J 2 bases, leaving 12 bases between the germline ends. This CDR3 is 17 amino acids long. Germline V lookup: CDR1 SGHNT, CDR2 YYREEE (reference sequence). The CDR3 DNA is TGTGCCAGCAGCTTGGCGGCCGGACGGACTGGGGCCAACGTCCTGACTTTC. It yields the protein CASSLAAGRTGANVLTF.

In its sample, this clonotype was seen many times. The chain is built from TRBV12-3 or TRBV12-4 and TRBJ2-7; D is ambiguous. The CDR3 totals 11 residues. V was pared by 3 bases and J by 13 bases, with 13 bases between. CDR3 in DNA: TGTGCCAGCAGTTTGGGCTACTTCACTTACTTC. As protein: CASSLGYFTYF.

This clonotype was picked up many times. The chain is built from TRBV6-2 or TRBV6-3 and TRBJ1-1; perhaps TRBD1 as D (5 bases). Trimming left V 4 bases short and J 3 bases short, with 12 bases between. This CDR3 is built from 14 residues. Germline V lookup: CDR1 MNHEY, CDR2 SVGEGT. The DNA of the CDR3 is TGTGCCAGCAGTTCGACAGCTCAGGACACTGAAGCTTTCTTT. Translation: CASSSTAQDTEAFF.

This clonotype was counted many times. The chain couples TRBV7-9 to TRBJ2-7, with TRBD1 matching over 7 bases. CDR1 SEHNR and CDR2 FQNEAQ come from the germline V gene (reference sequence). V gave up 5 bases and J gave up 0 bases; unmatched junction bases: 4. CDR3 length equals 14 residues. The CDR3, as DNA: TGTGCCAGCAGCCCAGGGGGTAGCTCCTACGAGCAGTACTTC. This gives the protein CASSPGGSSYEQYF.

This clonotype was found a few times. The chain is built from TRBV25-1 and TRBJ1-1; no clear D. The CDR3 runs to 11 residues. CDR1 MGHDK and CDR2 SYGVNS come from the germline V gene. Trimming removed 2 bases at V and 5 bases at J, with 3 bases between. CDR3 protein: CASSEITEAFF. The CDR3 DNA sequence: TGTGCCAGCAGTGAAATAACTGAAGCTTTCTTT.

At least ten counts were recorded for this clonotype. The gene calls are TRBV20-1 and TRBJ2-3; 8 nucleotides align to TRBD2. CDR1 and CDR2 from the germline V gene are DFQATT and SNEGSKA (reference sequence). This CDR3 has 15 amino acids. Trimming at V came to 3 bases and at J to 3 bases, leaving 8 bases not matched to a gene. This CDR3 reads CSARVAGGMTDTQYF. CDR3 coding DNA: TGCAGTGCTAGGGTGGCGGGGGGAATGACAGATACGCAGTATTTT.

This clonotype was detected ten times or more. The V call is TRBV29-1, the J call TRBJ2-3, with 7 bases that match TRBD2. Germline trimming cut 6 bases from V and 5 bases from J; bases unmatched to any gene: 5. The CDR3 spans 12 residues. In germline, CDR1 is SQVTM, CDR2 ANQGSEA. Written as DNA, the CDR3 is TGCAGCGTAACTAGCGCCGGAGATACGCAGTATTTT. Translation gives CSVTSAGDTQYF.

There are many counts of this clonotype. The rearrangement links TRBV20-1 to TRBJ2-7, with 7 bases fitting TRBD2. With 1 base clipped from V and 7 bases from J, the junction kept 13 bases outside the gene matches. Germline CDR1 reads DFQATT; CDR2 reads SNEGSKA (reference sequence). The length of the CDR3 is 15 residues. CDR3: CSARGGGGSVWEQYF. The CDR3 DNA follows: TGCAGTGCTAGAGGGGGAGGCGGGAGTGTCTGGGAGCAGTACTTC.

This clonotype has at least ten counts. CDR3: CASSLENNYGYTF. CDR3 nucleotide sequence: TGCGCCAGCAGCTTGGAGAATAACTATGGCTACACCTTC. This chain connects TRBV5-1 to TRBJ1-2; D unresolved. The V end was cut by 0 bases, the J end by 1 base, with 4 bases between. This CDR3 has 13 residues. Germline values: CDR1 SGHRS, CDR2 YFSETQ.

For this clonotype: A much larger clonotype is one base distant, so this may be a read error. The chain employs TRBV6-1 and TRBJ2-7; 12 bases align to TRBD2. From germline, CDR1 is MNHNS and CDR2 SASEGT. There are 14 residues in the CDR3. Losses at the gene ends were 6 bases for V and 12 bases for J; bases not matched to a gene: 12. The CDR3, as DNA: TGTGCCAGCAGCTCTCTAGCGGGAGGGCCCGGGCGGTACTTC. Translation gives CASSSLAGGPGRYF.

In this sample, this clonotype turned up many times. This rearrangement joins TRBV11-3 to TRBJ2-2; D remains unclear. V shed 2 bases and J shed 3 bases, with 13 bases lying between them. Per the germline V gene, CDR1 is SGHNT and CDR2 is YENEEA. The CDR3 is 16 residues long. The CDR3 spells CASSLTVFGHTGELFF. The CDR3 bases are TGTGCCAGCAGCTTAACCGTTTTCGGTCACACCGGGGAGCTGTTTTTT.

This clonotype was observed at least ten times. The chain uses TRBV24-1 and TRBJ2-7; 10 bases are a match to TRBD1. CDR1 and CDR2 (germline): KGHDR, SFDVKD. The CDR3 runs to 16 residues. With 3 bases clipped from V and 2 bases from J, the junction kept 6 bases outside the gene matches. The CDR3: CATSDPGTGVPYEQYF. The CDR3 DNA follows: TGTGCCACCAGTGATCCCGGGACAGGGGTGCCCTACGAGCAGTACTTC.